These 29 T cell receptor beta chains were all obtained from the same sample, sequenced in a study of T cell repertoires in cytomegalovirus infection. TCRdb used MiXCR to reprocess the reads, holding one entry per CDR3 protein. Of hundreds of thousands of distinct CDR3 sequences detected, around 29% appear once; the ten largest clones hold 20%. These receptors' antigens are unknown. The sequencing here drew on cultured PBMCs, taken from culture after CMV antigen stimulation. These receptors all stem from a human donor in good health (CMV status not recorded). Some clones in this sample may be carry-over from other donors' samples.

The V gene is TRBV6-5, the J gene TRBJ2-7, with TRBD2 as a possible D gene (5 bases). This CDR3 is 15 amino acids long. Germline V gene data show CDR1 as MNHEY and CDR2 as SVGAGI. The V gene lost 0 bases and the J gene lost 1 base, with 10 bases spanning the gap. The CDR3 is CASSYSREGSYEQYF. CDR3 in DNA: TGTGCCAGCAGTTACTCGAGGGAAGGATCCTACGAGCAGTACTTC.

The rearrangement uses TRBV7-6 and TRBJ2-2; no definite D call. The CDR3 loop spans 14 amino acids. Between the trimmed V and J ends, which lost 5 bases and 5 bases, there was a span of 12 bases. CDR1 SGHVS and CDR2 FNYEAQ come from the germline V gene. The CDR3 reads CASSTSGSTGELFF. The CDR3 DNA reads TGTGCCAGCAGCACATCCGGGTCTACCGGGGAGCTGTTTTTT.

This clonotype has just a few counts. CDR3 nucleotides: TGTGCCAGTAGTAACTGGCAGGGTGGCAATCAGCCCCAGCATTTT. This sequence encodes CASSNWQGGNQPQHF. The gene calls are TRBV19 and TRBJ1-5; TRBD1 is a possible D gene (5 bases). Trimming left V 4 bases short and J 2 bases short, with 12 bases between. This CDR3 has 15 amino acids. Germline V gives CDR1 LNHDA, CDR2 SQIVND (reference sequence).

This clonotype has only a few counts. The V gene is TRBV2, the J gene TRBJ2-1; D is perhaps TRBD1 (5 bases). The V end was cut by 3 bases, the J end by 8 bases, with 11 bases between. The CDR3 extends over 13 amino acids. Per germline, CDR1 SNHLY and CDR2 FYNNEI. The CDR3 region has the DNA TGTGCCAGCAGTGACAGGGATCGAGATGAGCAGTTCTTC. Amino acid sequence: CASSDRDRDEQFF.

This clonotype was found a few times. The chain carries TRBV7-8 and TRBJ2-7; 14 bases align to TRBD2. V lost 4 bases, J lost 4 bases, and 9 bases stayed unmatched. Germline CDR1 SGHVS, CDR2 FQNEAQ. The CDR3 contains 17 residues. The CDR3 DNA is TGTGCCAGCAGCTACACGACTAGCGGGAGGGCTGGTTACGAGCAGTACTTC. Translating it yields CASSYTTSGRAGYEQYF.

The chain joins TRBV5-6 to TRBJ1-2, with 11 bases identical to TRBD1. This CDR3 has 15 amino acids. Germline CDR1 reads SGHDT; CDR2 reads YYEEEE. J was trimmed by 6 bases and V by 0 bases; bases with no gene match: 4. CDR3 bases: TGTGCCAGCAGCTTGGGGACAGGGGGCGTTGATGGCTACACCTTC. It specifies CASSLGTGGVDGYTF.

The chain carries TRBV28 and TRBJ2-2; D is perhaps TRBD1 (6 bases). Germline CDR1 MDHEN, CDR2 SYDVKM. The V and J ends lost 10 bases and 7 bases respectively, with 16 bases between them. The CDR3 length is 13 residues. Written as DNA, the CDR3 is TGTGCCACCCTTGACAGGAACCGCGGGGAGCTGTTTTTT. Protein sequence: CATLDRNRGELFF.

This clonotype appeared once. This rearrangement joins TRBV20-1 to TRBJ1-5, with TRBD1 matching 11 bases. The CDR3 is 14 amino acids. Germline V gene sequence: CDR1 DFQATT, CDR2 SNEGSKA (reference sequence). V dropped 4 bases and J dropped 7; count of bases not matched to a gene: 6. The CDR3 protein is CSAIRDRGVQPQHF. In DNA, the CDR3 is TGCAGTGCTATCCGGGACAGGGGGGTACAGCCCCAGCATTTT.

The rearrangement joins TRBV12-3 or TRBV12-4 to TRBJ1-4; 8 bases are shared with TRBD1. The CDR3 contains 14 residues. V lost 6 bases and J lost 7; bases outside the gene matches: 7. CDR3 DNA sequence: TGTGCCAGCAGGGAGACAGGGGTGTTTGAAAAACTGTTTTTT. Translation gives CASRETGVFEKLFF.

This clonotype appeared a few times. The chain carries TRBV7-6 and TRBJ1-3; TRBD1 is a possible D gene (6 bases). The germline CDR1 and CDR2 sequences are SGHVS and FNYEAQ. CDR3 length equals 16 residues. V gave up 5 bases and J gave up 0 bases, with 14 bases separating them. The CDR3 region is CASSPPQGSSGNTIYF. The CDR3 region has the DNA TGTGCCAGCAGCCCTCCACAGGGAAGCTCTGGAAACACCATATATTTT. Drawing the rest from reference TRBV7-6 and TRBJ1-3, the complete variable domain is GAGVSQSPRYKVTKRGQDVALRCDPISGHVSLYWYRQALGQGPEFLTYFNYEAQQDKSGLPNDRFSAERPEGSISTLTIQRTEQRDSAMYRCASSPPQGSSGNTIYFGEGSWLTVV.

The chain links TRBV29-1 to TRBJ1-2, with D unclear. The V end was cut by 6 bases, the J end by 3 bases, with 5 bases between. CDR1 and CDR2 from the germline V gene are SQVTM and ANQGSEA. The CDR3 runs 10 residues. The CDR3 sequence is CSVEDYGYTF. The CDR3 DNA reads TGCAGCGTCGAGGACTATGGCTACACCTTC.

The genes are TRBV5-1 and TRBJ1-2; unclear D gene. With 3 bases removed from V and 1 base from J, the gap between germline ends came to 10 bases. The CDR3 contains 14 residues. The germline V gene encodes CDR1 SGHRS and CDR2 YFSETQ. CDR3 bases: TGCGCCAGCAGCTCAGGAGAGGGTAACTATGGCTACACCTTC. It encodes CASSSGEGNYGYTF.

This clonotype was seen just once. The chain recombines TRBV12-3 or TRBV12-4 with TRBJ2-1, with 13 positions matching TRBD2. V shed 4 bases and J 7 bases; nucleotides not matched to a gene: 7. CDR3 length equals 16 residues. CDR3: CASSSTSGGGRNEQFF. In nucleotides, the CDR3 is TGTGCCAGCAGTTCCACTAGCGGGGGGGGGCGAAATGAGCAGTTCTTC.

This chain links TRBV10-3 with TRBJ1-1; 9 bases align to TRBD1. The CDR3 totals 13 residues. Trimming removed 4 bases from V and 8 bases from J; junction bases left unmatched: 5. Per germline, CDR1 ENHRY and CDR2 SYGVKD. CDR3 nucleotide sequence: TGTGCCATCAGTGCTGACAGGGGGGCAGAAGCTTTCTTT. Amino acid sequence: CAISADRGAEAFF.

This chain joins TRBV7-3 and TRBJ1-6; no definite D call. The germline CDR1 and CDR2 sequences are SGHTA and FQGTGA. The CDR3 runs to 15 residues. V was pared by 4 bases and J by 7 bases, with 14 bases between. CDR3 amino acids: CASSSGGLRNSPLHF. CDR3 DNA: TGTGCCAGCAGCTCCGGTGGGTTGAGGAATTCACCCCTCCACTTT.

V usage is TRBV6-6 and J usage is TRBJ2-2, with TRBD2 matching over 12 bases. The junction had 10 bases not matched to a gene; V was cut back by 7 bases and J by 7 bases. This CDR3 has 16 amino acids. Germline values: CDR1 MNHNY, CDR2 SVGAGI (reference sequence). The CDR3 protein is CASTVPSGRAGGELFF. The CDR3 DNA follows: TGTGCCAGCACCGTACCTAGCGGGAGGGCCGGCGGGGAGCTGTTTTTT.

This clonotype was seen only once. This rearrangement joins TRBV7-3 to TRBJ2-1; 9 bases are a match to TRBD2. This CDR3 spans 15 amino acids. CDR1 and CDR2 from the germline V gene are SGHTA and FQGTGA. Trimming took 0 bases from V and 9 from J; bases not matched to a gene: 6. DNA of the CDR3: TGTGCCAGCAGCTTAACGGGCGGGAGGGCCGCTGAGCAGTTCTTC. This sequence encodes CASSLTGGRAAEQFF.

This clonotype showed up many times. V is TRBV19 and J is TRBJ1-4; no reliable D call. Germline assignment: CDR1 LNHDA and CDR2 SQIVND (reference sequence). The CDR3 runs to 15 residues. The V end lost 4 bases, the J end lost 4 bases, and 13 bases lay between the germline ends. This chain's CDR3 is CASSKARELNEKLFF. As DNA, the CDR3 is TGTGCCAGTAGTAAAGCACGGGAGCTTAATGAAAAACTGTTTTTT.

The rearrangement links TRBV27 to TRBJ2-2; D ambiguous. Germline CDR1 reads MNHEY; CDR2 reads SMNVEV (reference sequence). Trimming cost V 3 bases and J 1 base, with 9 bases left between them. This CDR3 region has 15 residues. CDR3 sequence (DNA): TGTGCCAGCAGTTTTGAAATTAGGAACACCGGGGAGCTGTTTTTT. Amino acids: CASSFEIRNTGELFF.

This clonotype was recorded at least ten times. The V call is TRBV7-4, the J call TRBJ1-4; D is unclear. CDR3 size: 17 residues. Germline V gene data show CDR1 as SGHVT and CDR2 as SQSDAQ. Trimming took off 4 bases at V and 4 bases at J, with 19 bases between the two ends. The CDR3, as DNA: TGTGCCAGCAGCTCAGCCCGGGTCAGAGCCGGTAATGAAAAACTGTTTTTT. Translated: CASSSARVRAGNEKLFF.

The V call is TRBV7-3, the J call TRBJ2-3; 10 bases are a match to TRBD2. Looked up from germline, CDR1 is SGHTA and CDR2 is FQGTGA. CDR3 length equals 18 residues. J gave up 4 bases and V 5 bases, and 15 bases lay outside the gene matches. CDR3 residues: CASSLKSPLAGPSDTQYF. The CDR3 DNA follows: TGTGCCAGCAGCCTAAAATCCCCACTAGCGGGGCCGTCAGATACGCAGTATTTT.

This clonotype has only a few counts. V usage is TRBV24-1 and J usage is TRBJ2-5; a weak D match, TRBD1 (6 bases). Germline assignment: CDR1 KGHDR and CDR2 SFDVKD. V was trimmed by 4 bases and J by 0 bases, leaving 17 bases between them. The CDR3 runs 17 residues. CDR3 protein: CATSDRGNTGNQETQYF. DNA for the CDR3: TGTGCCACCAGTGACCGCGGAAACACAGGGAACCAAGAGACCCAGTACTTC.

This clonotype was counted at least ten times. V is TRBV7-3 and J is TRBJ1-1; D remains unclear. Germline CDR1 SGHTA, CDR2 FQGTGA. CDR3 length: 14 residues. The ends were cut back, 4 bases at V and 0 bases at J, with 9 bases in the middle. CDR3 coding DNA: TGTGCCAGCAGCTCAAGCGGCATGAACACTGAAGCTTTCTTT. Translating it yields CASSSSGMNTEAFF.

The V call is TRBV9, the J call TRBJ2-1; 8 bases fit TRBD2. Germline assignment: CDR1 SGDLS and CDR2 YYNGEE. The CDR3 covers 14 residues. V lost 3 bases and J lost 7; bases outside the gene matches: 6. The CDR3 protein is CASSGGTSNNEQFF. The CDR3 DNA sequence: TGTGCCAGCAGCGGAGGGACTAGTAATAATGAGCAGTTCTTC.

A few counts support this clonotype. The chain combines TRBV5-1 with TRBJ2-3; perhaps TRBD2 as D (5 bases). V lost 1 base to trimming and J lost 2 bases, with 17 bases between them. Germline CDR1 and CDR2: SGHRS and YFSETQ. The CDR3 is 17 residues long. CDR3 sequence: CASSLPQRLTVTDTQYF. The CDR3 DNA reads TGCGCCAGCAGCTTGCCCCAGCGGTTGACTGTCACAGATACGCAGTATTTT.

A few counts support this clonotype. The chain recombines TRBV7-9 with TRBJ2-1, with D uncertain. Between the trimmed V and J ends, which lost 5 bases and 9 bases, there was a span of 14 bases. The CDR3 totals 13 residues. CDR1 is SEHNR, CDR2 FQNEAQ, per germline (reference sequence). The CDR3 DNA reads TGTGCCAGCAGCCAGGCCGTAAGAATTGAGCAGTTCTTC. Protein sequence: CASSQAVRIEQFF. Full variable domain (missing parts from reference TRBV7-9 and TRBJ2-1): DTGVSQNPRHKITKRGQNVTFRCDPISEHNRLYWYRQTLGQGPEFLTYFQNEAQLEKSRLLSDRFSAERPKGSFSTLEIQRTEQGDSAMYLCASSQAVRIEQFFGPGTRLTVL.

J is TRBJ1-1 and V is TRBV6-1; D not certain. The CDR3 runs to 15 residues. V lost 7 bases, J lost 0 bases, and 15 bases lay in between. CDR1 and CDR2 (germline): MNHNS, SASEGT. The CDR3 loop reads CASTGRIPVNTEAFF. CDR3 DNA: TGTGCCAGCACCGGACGTATACCGGTGAACACTGAAGCTTTCTTT.

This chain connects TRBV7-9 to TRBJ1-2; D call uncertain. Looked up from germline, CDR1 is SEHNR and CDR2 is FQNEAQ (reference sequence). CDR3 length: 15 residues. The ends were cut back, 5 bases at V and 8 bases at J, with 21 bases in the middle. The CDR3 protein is CASSPTEAPSGGYTF. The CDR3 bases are TGTGCCAGCAGCCCAACAGAAGCCCCTTCGGGGGGCTACACCTTC.

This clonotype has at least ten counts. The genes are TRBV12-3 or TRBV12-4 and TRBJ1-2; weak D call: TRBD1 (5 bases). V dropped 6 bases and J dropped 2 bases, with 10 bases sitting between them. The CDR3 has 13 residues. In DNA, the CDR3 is TGTGCCAGCAGCCTGGGACTGAACTATGGCTACACCTTC. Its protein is CASSLGLNYGYTF.